A single sample gave rise to the 28 T cell receptor beta chains below, sequenced in a study of blood T cell repertoires in COVID-19. Using immunoSEQ multiplex PCR, the repertoire was profiled, and TCRdb retains in-frame clones only, with some absent. The repertoire holds approximately 190,000 clones, with around 80% as singletons. Material: peripheral blood. Every receptor here comes from a man aged 25 to 40 with active or convalescent COVID-19.

V usage is TRBV30 and J usage is TRBJ2-1; 10 bases map to TRBD1. CDR1 and CDR2 (germline): GTSNPN, SVGIG (reference sequence). This CDR3 contains 16 residues. V was pared by 2 bases and J by 7 bases, with 11 bases of the junction left unmatched. CDR3 nucleotide sequence: TGTGCCTGGAGTACGCCCTCCGGGACAGGGGTGAATGAGCAGTTCTTC. Its protein is CAWSTPSGTGVNEQFF.

This chain connects TRBV27 to TRBJ2-5; 8 positions match TRBD2. V was clipped by 4 bases and J by 6 bases; unmatched bases: 10. The CDR3 runs 15 residues. Germline lookup yields CDR1 MNHEY and CDR2 SMNVEV (reference sequence). The CDR3 DNA reads TGTGCCAGCAGTTATACGGGGGGGCCGATGAAGACCCAGTACTTC. Translation gives CASSYTGGPMKTQYF.

The chain employs TRBV7-2 and TRBJ1-1; 8 positions agree with TRBD1. The V gene end was trimmed by 6 bases and the J gene end by 11 bases; junction bases not matched to a gene: 11. Germline V gene data show CDR1 as SGHTA and CDR2 as FQGNSA. The CDR3 is 13 residues long. The CDR3 loop reads CASRTAGGFWAFF. The CDR3 DNA reads as TGTGCCAGCAGAACCGCAGGGGGCTTTTGGGCTTTCTTT.

The chain employs TRBV30 and TRBJ2-1; D not certain. V was pared by 8 bases and J by 4 bases, with 6 bases between. The CDR3 loop spans 10 amino acids. Per the germline V gene, CDR1 is GTSNPN and CDR2 is SVGIG (reference sequence). The CDR3 nucleotides are TGTGCCGGGCGATACAATGAGCAGTTCTTC. It encodes CAGRYNEQFF.

V gene TRBV30 combines with J gene TRBJ1-2; 7 bases are shared with TRBD1. The CDR3 sequence is 13 residues long. CDR1 is GTSNPN and CDR2 is SVGIG in the germline V gene (reference sequence). Trimming took 2 bases from V and 4 from J; bases not matched to a gene: 4. The DNA for the CDR3 is TGTGCCTGGAGTCGATCAGGGGGCTATGGCTACACCTTC. Amino acid sequence: CAWSRSGGYGYTF.

The V and J genes are TRBV11-2 and TRBJ2-5; D gene uncertain. Germline V lookup: CDR1 SGHAT, CDR2 FQNNGV. Trimming stripped 5 bases from V and 5 bases from J, with 9 bases between. This CDR3 comprises 12 residues. This CDR3 is CASSPSDETQYF. Here the CDR3 DNA reads TGTGCCAGCAGCCCCAGCGATGAGACCCAGTACTTC.

This rearrangement joins TRBV4-3 to TRBJ1-1; D perhaps matches TRBD1 (5 bases). This CDR3 region has 15 residues. The germline V gene has CDR1 LGHNA and CDR2 YSLEER. V was clipped by 1 base and J by 6 bases, with 15 bases between them. CDR3 residues: CASSQGGGVAAEAFF. As DNA, the CDR3 is TGCGCCAGCAGCCAAGGTGGGGGGGTCGCGGCTGAAGCTTTCTTT.

This CDR3 reads CAVKERGSSYNEQFF. Written as DNA, the CDR3 is TGTGCCGTTAAAGAGCGGGGGAGCTCCTACAATGAGCAGTTCTTC. The J gene is TRBJ2-1, the V gene TRBV10-3, with 8 bases aligning to TRBD2. V shed 11 bases and J 0 bases; nucleotides not matched to a gene: 9. Per the germline V gene, CDR1 is ENHRY and CDR2 is SYGVKD. The CDR3 consists of 15 residues.

This rearrangement joins TRBV6-5 to TRBJ2-7; D might be TRBD1 (5 bases). This CDR3 has 12 amino acids. Germline CDR1 reads MNHEY; CDR2 reads SVGAGI. Trimming removed 6 bases at V and 4 bases at J, with 10 bases between. The CDR3 DNA sequence: TGTGCCAGCAGAGCTACAGGATACGAGCAGTACGTC. Translated: CASRATGYEQYV.

This clone was observed a handful of times. At one end the junction does not follow the germline gene, possibly because of a read error. The chain has TRBV30 and TRBJ1-2; tentative D call: TRBD1 (6 bases). This CDR3 region has 11 residues. Germline CDR1 is GTSNPN and CDR2 is SVGIG (reference sequence). The chain's CDR3 is CAWDLAGAPAF. In nucleotides, the CDR3 is TGTGCCTGGGACCTGGCAGGGGCCCCCGCCTTC.

This chain links TRBV24-1 with TRBJ1-2; the match to TRBD1 covers 10 bases. The V segment lost 7 bases and the J segment 8 bases; nucleotides outside the gene matches: 6. Germline CDR1 KGHDR, CDR2 SFDVKD. The CDR3 is 13 amino acids. For the CDR3, the DNA is TGTGCCACCAGGGAGACAGGGGGCGACGGCTACACCTTC. This translates into CATRETGGDGYTF.

This chain joins TRBV5-6 and TRBJ1-1; D call uncertain. CDR3 length equals 14 residues. Deletions cut 1 base from V and 1 base from J, with 8 bases between. Germline CDR1 is SGHDT and CDR2 is YYEEEE. The CDR3 region has the DNA TGTGCCAGCAGCTTGTTAGCGGGGAACACTGAAGCTTTCTTT. This codes for CASSLLAGNTEAFF.

This clone was observed a handful of times. At one end, the junction sequence differs from germline, possibly due to a read error. The rearrangement links TRBV30 to TRBJ2-5; 16 bases fit TRBD2. CDR3 length equals 16 residues. Germline V gives CDR1 GTSNPN, CDR2 SVGIG (reference sequence). The DNA for the CDR3 is TGTGCCTGGAGTCTCACAGCCGGGACTAGCGGGAGGGGTATGAACTTC. Encoded protein: CAWSLTAGTSGRGMNF.

J is TRBJ2-2 and V is TRBV4-1, with 9 bases aligning to TRBD1. Germline loops: CDR1 MGHRA, CDR2 YSYEKL. V lost 4 bases, J lost 5 bases, and 5 bases stayed unmatched. The CDR3 is 15 residues long. CDR3 sequence reads: CASSPGQGRTGELFF. CDR3 coding DNA: TGCGCCAGCAGCCCGGGACAGGGTCGTACCGGGGAGCTGTTTTTT.

This clone has a handful of counts. V is TRBV9 and J is TRBJ1-6, with 7 nucleotides matching TRBD1. The CDR3 runs to 17 residues. Looked up from germline, CDR1 is SGDLS and CDR2 is YYNGEE. Trimming at V came to 0 bases and at J to 7 bases, leaving 10 bases not matched to a gene. The CDR3 sequence: CASSVEGRQGGNSPLHF. For the CDR3, the DNA is TGTGCCAGCAGCGTAGAGGGGCGACAGGGCGGCAATTCACCCCTCCACTTT.

V is TRBV7-9 and J is TRBJ2-2; TRBD1 aligns across 8 bases. From germline, CDR1 is SEHNR and CDR2 FQNEAQ (reference sequence). There are 16 residues in the CDR3. The V gene end was trimmed by 1 base and the J gene end by 5 bases; junction bases not matched to a gene: 6. DNA of the CDR3: TGTGCCAGCAGCTTAGGACAGGGGAGAGAAACCGGGGAGCTGTTTTTT. This gives the protein CASSLGQGRETGELFF.

J is TRBJ1-4 and V is TRBV5-3, with 8 nucleotides matching TRBD1. TRBV5-3 is assigned to the ORF class and has an uncertain function. The CDR3 is 15 amino acids. V lost 4 bases and J lost 6; bases outside the gene matches: 8. The CDR3 DNA reads as TGTGCCAGAAGCCCGAGACAGGGGACTTATGAAAAACTGTTTTTT. This translates into CARSPRQGTYEKLFF.

The genes are TRBV7-9 and TRBJ1-4, with a weak D call TRBD1 (6 bases). The CDR3 spans 15 residues. The V and J ends lost 1 base and 4 bases respectively, with 10 bases between them. CDR1 SEHNR and CDR2 FQNEAQ come from the germline V gene (reference sequence). The CDR3 loop is CASSLGGGLNEKLFF. Written as DNA, the CDR3 is TGTGCCAGCAGCTTAGGCGGGGGCCTTAATGAAAAACTGTTTTTT.

Points on this clone: Other DNA sequences from this sample encode an identical CDR3 as well. The rearrangement links TRBV6-5 to TRBJ2-2; perhaps TRBD2 as D (5 bases). CDR1 is MNHEY, CDR2 SVGAGI, per germline. The CDR3 runs 14 residues. V shed 9 bases and J shed 0 bases, with 11 bases lying between them. The CDR3 here is CASRAGANTGELFF. Here the CDR3 DNA reads TGTGCCAGTCGGGCCGGGGCGAACACCGGGGAGCTGTTTTTT.

This clone was detected once. V gene TRBV7-3 combines with J gene TRBJ2-3; the match to TRBD2 covers 9 bases. V lost 5 bases and J lost 4; bases outside the gene matches: 4. CDR1 and CDR2 from the germline V gene are SGHTA and FQGTGA. The length of the CDR3 is 14 residues. CDR3 loop: CASSGAGGSDTQYF. CDR3 DNA sequence: TGTGCCAGCAGCGGAGCGGGGGGTTCAGATACGCAGTATTTT.

The chain recombines TRBV9 with TRBJ2-7, with TRBD2 identical over 13 bases. The V and J ends lost 3 bases and 7 bases, in that order; junction bases with no gene match: 7. CDR3 length equals 15 residues. Germline CDR1 is SGDLS and CDR2 is YYNGEE. CDR3 in amino acids: CASSAPLAGGREQYF. DNA of the CDR3: TGTGCCAGCAGCGCTCCACTAGCGGGAGGGAGGGAGCAGTACTTC.

This clone was found once. The rearrangement joins TRBV2 to TRBJ2-3; D perhaps matches TRBD2 (6 bases). V was pared by 6 bases and J by 2 bases, with 12 bases between. The germline V gene has CDR1 SNHLY and CDR2 FYNNEI. The CDR3 extends over 14 amino acids. CDR3 nucleotide sequence: TGTGCCAGCAGACGCGGAGGGCTCACAGATACGCAGTATTTT. Amino acids: CASRRGGLTDTQYF. The full variable domain, its missing parts supplied by reference TRBV2 and TRBJ2-3, is EPEVTQTPSHQVTQMGQEVILRCVPISNHLYFYWYRQILGQKVEFLVSFYNNEISEKSEIFDDQFSVERPDGSNFTLKIRSTKLEDSAMYFCASRRGGLTDTQYFGPGTRLTVL.

J is TRBJ2-2 and V is TRBV30; 10 bases match TRBD2. The CDR3 totals 16 residues. The J segment lost 5 bases and the V segment lost 5 bases, leaving 11 bases of the junction unmatched. Germline V gives CDR1 GTSNPN, CDR2 SVGIG (reference sequence). CDR3 sequence: CAWPRAGGPSTGELFF. In DNA form, the CDR3 reads TGTGCCTGGCCGAGAGCGGGAGGGCCTAGTACCGGGGAGCTGTTTTTT.

The table lists this clone with a count of one. The chain couples TRBV7-9 to TRBJ2-1; a weak D match, TRBD1 (5 bases). V gave up 1 base and J gave up 3 bases, with 13 bases separating them. The CDR3 is made up of 16 amino acids. Germline V gene data show CDR1 as SEHNR and CDR2 as FQNEAQ (reference sequence). Written as DNA, the CDR3 is TGTGCCAGCAGCTTAGTCAGAATGGACAACTACAATGAGCAGTTCTTC. Its protein is CASSLVRMDNYNEQFF.

This clone came up a few times. The chain has TRBV9 and TRBJ1-6; D perhaps matches TRBD1 (5 bases). Germline lookup yields CDR1 SGDLS and CDR2 YYNGEE. Trimming took 2 bases from V and 10 from J, leaving 16 bases between them. The CDR3 is 15 residues long. The CDR3 here is CASSVAAGVDSPLHF. The CDR3, as DNA: TGTGCCAGCAGCGTGGCGGCGGGGGTGGACTCACCCCTCCACTTT.

The chain couples TRBV4-3 to TRBJ2-7; TRBD2 is a possible D gene (6 bases). The germline V gene encodes CDR1 LGHNA and CDR2 YSLEER. V shed 0 bases and J shed 3 bases, with 18 bases lying between them. The CDR3 extends over 17 amino acids. The CDR3 loop is CASSQDLAEKWGYEQYF. The CDR3 DNA sequence: TGCGCCAGCAGCCAAGATTTAGCGGAAAAGTGGGGCTACGAGCAGTACTTC.

V is TRBV15 and J is TRBJ1-6, with D possibly being TRBD1 (6 bases). The CDR3 runs to 15 residues. Trimming pared 1 base from V and 10 bases from J, leaving 14 bases between. Germline loops: CDR1 LNHNV, CDR2 YYDKDF (reference sequence). In DNA form, the CDR3 reads TGTGCCACCAGCAGAGTTACAGGGTCGGGATCACCCCTCCACTTT. This encodes CATSRVTGSGSPLHF.

V and J are TRBV3-1 (or the pseudogene TRBV3-2) and TRBJ1-6; weak D call: TRBD1 (5 bases). The length of the CDR3 is 16 residues. Germline assignment: CDR1 LGHDT and CDR2 YNNKEL (reference sequence). Deletions cut 0 bases from V and 7 bases from J, with 13 bases between. The CDR3 reads CASSQDLAGYNSPLHF. The CDR3 DNA is TGTGCCAGCAGCCAAGATCTGGCAGGGTACAATTCACCCCTCCACTTT.